Presented here are 30 T cell receptor beta chains from one specimen sequenced in a study of radiotherapy plus CTLA-4 blockade in lung cancer (dated by TCRdb to between 2018 and 2020). Preparation of the library involved the immunoSEQ multiplex PCR assay. Here the immuneACCESS table is served through TCRdb, limited to in-frame sequences with V and J called. Missing clones are a known gap in these copies; in checked studies unresolved V genes cover under half, and the rest lacks a known reason. The sample includes 70,000 to 100,000 clones, with about 86% observed a single time. The ten largest clones add up to about 2% of the sample. Sequencing was performed on peripheral blood, taken from a patient treated with radiotherapy plus ipilimumab. Receptors were obtained from a human donor with non-small cell lung cancer who had a partial response to radiotherapy plus ipilimumab.

The gene calls are TRBV5-1 and TRBJ2-2; D call uncertain. The CDR3 runs 15 residues. V was pared by 5 bases and J by 4 bases, with 15 bases between. Germline-derived CDR1 and CDR2 are SGHRS and YFSETQ. CDR3 amino acids: CASSSRRQPTGELFF. The CDR3, as DNA: TGCGCCAGCAGTTCGAGGCGCCAACCCACCGGGGAGCTGTTTTTT. Filled out from reference TRBV5-1 and TRBJ2-2, the complete variable domain reads KAGVTQTPRYLIKTRGQQVTLSCSPISGHRSVSWYQQTPGQGLQFLFEYFSETQRNKGNFPGRFSGRQFSNSRSEMNVSTLELGDSALYLCASSSRRQPTGELFFGEGSRLTVL.

The rearrangement links TRBV4-3 to TRBJ1-5; 11 bases line up with TRBD1. This CDR3 contains 15 residues. Germline-derived CDR1 and CDR2 are LGHNA and YSLEER. The junction had 4 bases not matched to a gene; V was cut back by 3 bases and J by 6 bases. This chain's CDR3 is CASSQGTGGRQPQHF. Written as DNA, the CDR3 is TGCGCCAGCAGCCAGGGGACAGGGGGGCGTCAGCCCCAGCATTTT.

The V gene is TRBV7-2, the J gene TRBJ2-4, with 9 bases lining up with TRBD2. This CDR3 contains 17 residues. With V trimmed by 5 bases and J by 0 bases, 8 bases remained unmatched. CDR1 and CDR2 from the germline V gene are SGHTA and FQGNSA. The DNA of the CDR3 is TGTGCCAGCAGCCCCCTTGCGGGAGGGTTAGCCAAAAACATTCAGTACTTC. This encodes CASSPLAGGLAKNIQYF.

A single count supports this clone. The V gene is TRBV27, the J gene TRBJ1-1; D is ambiguous. This CDR3 is built from 14 residues. The V end was cut by 5 bases, the J end by 2 bases, with 12 bases between. Germline V gives CDR1 MNHEY, CDR2 SMNVEV (reference sequence). The CDR3 region is CASSLRGSNTEAFF. For the CDR3, the DNA is TGTGCCAGCAGTCTTCGGGGATCTAACACTGAAGCTTTCTTT.

This sequence joins TRBV5-4 and TRBJ1-1, with 7 bases identical to TRBD1. With 4 bases clipped from V and 7 bases from J, the junction kept 19 bases outside the gene matches. The V gene's germline CDR1 is SGHNT and CDR2 YYREEE (reference sequence). The CDR3 has 17 amino acids. This CDR3 is CASSTPGPQGGFSEAFF. The DNA of the CDR3 is TGTGCCAGCAGCACCCCCGGTCCGCAGGGGGGATTCAGTGAAGCTTTCTTT.

This chain joins TRBV28 and TRBJ2-1; D ambiguous. The germline V gene has CDR1 MDHEN and CDR2 SYDVKM. The CDR3 is made up of 12 amino acids. The V end was cut by 4 bases, the J end by 9 bases, with 10 bases between. The CDR3 protein is CASSSLESEQFF. CDR3 bases: TGTGCCAGCAGTTCCCTAGAGAGTGAGCAGTTCTTC.

V gene TRBV4-3 combines with J gene TRBJ2-1; 7 bases agree with TRBD2. The ends lost 0 bases at V and 0 bases at J; junction bases unmatched: 8. This CDR3 region has 18 residues. The germline gives CDR1 LGHNA, CDR2 YSLEER. The CDR3 protein is CASSQERSSGFSYNEQFF. The CDR3 DNA reads TGCGCCAGCAGCCAAGAGAGGTCTAGCGGTTTCTCCTACAATGAGCAGTTCTTC.

This chain joins TRBV6-1 and TRBJ2-5; a possible D gene is TRBD1 (5 bases). This CDR3 contains 15 residues. Deletions cut 6 bases from V and 5 bases from J, with 19 bases between. CDR1 and CDR2 (germline): MNHNS, SASEGT. CDR3 DNA: TGTGCCAGCAGAGCCGGCCAGGGTGGGGTGGAGACCCAGTACTTC. It is translated as CASRAGQGGVETQYF.

About this clone: The identical CDR3 is also encoded by other nucleotide sequences in the sample. This chain joins TRBV27 and TRBJ2-7; TRBD2 matches at 12 bases. Germline CDR1 and CDR2: MNHEY and SMNVEV (reference sequence). J was trimmed by 6 bases and V by 4 bases; bases with no gene match: 7. The CDR3 is made up of 15 amino acids. The CDR3 is CASSSRLAGAGEQYV. CDR3 nucleotides: TGTGCCAGCAGTTCAAGACTAGCGGGAGCGGGCGAGCAGTACGTC.

The chain links TRBV6-5 to TRBJ2-5; perhaps TRBD2 as D (6 bases). The germline gives CDR1 MNHEY, CDR2 SVGAGI. Trimming cost V 6 bases and J 4 bases, with 12 bases left between them. The CDR3 covers 13 residues. The CDR3 DNA reads as TGTGCCAGCAGCCGGGGGTTCCGAGAGACCCAGTACTTC. It is translated as CASSRGFRETQYF.

The gene calls are TRBV19 and TRBJ1-5; TRBD1 matches 12 bases. The CDR3 runs 15 residues. The trim removed 6 bases at V and 6 bases at J, leaving 6 bases unmatched. Germline-derived CDR1 and CDR2 are LNHDA and SQIVND (reference sequence). CDR3 sequence (DNA): TGTGCCAGTAGACCGGGACAGGGGGCTGTTCAGCCCCAGCATTTT. Its protein product is CASRPGQGAVQPQHF.

The rearrangement links TRBV30 to TRBJ1-3, with D hard to call. The germline CDR1 and CDR2 sequences are GTSNPN and SVGIG (reference sequence). V lost 4 bases and J 3 bases, leaving 16 bases between the germline ends. This CDR3 has 15 residues. CDR3 residues: CAWTRRDRIGNTIYF. The CDR3 nucleotides read TGTGCCTGGACCCGCCGGGATCGGATTGGAAACACCATATATTTT.

J is TRBJ1-6 and V is TRBV25-1, with D perhaps TRBD1 (6 bases). The CDR3 has 15 amino acids. From germline, CDR1 is MGHDK and CDR2 SYGVNS. The V end lost 1 base, the J end lost 6 bases, and 10 bases lay between the germline ends. This chain's CDR3 is CASSEFEQGNSPLHF. The CDR3 DNA sequence: TGTGCCAGCAGTGAATTCGAACAGGGTAATTCACCCCTCCACTTT.

The rearrangement joins TRBV30 to TRBJ2-5; 8 positions agree with TRBD2. The CDR3 runs 15 residues. CDR1 and CDR2 (germline): GTSNPN, SVGIG (reference sequence). After removal of 1 base from V and 2 bases from J, the junction contained 6 bases not matched to a gene. The CDR3 bases are TGTGCCTGGAGTGCAAGCGGGAGTTTACAAGAGACCCAGTACTTC. Translating gives CAWSASGSLQETQYF.

This clone was seen once. The V and J genes are TRBV7-9 and TRBJ2-1; D is possibly TRBD1 (5 bases). V dropped 8 bases and J dropped 10 bases, with 12 bases sitting between them. There are 11 residues in the CDR3. Germline CDR1 SEHNR, CDR2 FQNEAQ (reference sequence). The CDR3 region has the DNA TGTGCCAGCGGGGCTTCGTGGGAGCAGTTCTTC. As protein: CASGASWEQFF.

This chain links TRBV9 with TRBJ1-4, with D possibly being TRBD1 (5 bases). This CDR3 comprises 14 residues. Trimming stripped 3 bases from V and 8 bases from J, with 14 bases between. CDR1 SGDLS and CDR2 YYNGEE come from the germline V gene. In nucleotides, the CDR3 is TGTGCCAGCAGCGGGGGACTGCCTGGCGAAAAACTGTTTTTT. It translates to CASSGGLPGEKLFF. The full variable domain, rest sourced from reference TRBV9 and TRBJ1-4, is DSGVTQTPKHLITATGQRVTLRCSPRSGDLSVYWYQQSLDQGLQFLIQYYNGEERAKGNILERFSAQQFPDLHSELNLSSLELGDSALYFCASSGGLPGEKLFFGSGTQLSVL.

The chain is built from TRBV21-1 and TRBJ2-1; TRBD2, the D gene given by the table, was not confirmed from the DNA. TRBV21-1 is a known pseudogene. The CDR3 length is 16 residues. The CDR3 DNA is TGTGCCAGCAGCAAAGCGCTGTCGGGAGGGGTTGATGAGCAGTTCTTC. Its protein is CASSKALSGGVDEQFF.

This chain joins TRBV21-1 and TRBJ1-1; the D call in the table, TRBD1, was not verified against the DNA. TRBV21-1 corresponds to a pseudogene. The CDR3 loop spans 17 amino acids. The CDR3 bases are TGTGCCAGCAGCAAATCGGCGCCTTCAAGGGGTTTCACTGAAGCTTTCTTT. It yields the protein CASSKSAPSRGFTEAFF.

This rearrangement joins TRBV28 to TRBJ1-5; D gene unclear. This CDR3 has 11 residues. Germline V lookup: CDR1 MDHEN, CDR2 SYDVKM. Trimming cost V 6 bases and J 7 bases, with 7 bases left between them. CDR3 in DNA: TGTGCCAGCAGGTCGGGACAGCCCCAGCATTTT. It translates to CASRSGQPQHF.

This clone was seen a handful of times. This chain links TRBV9 with TRBJ1-1; D is possibly TRBD1 (5 bases). There are 16 residues in the CDR3. V was trimmed by 3 bases and J by 1 base, leaving 16 bases between them. The V gene's germline CDR1 is SGDLS and CDR2 YYNGEE. The CDR3 reads CASSARNFRENTEAFF. In DNA form, the CDR3 reads TGTGCCAGCAGCGCCCGTAATTTCAGGGAGAACACTGAAGCTTTCTTT.

The gene calls are TRBV7-9 and TRBJ1-5; 8 bases map to TRBD1. The germline V gene encodes CDR1 SEHNR and CDR2 FQNEAQ (reference sequence). Trimming at V came to 5 bases and at J to 7 bases, leaving 7 bases not matched to a gene. The CDR3 extends over 14 amino acids. This chain's CDR3 is CASSPTGDLQPQHF. In DNA, the CDR3 is TGTGCCAGCAGCCCGACAGGGGACTTACAGCCCCAGCATTTT. Supplemented by reference TRBV7-9 and TRBJ1-5, the full variable domain reads DTGVSQNPRHKITKRGQNVTFRCDPISEHNRLYWYRQTLGQGPEFLTYFQNEAQLEKSRLLSDRFSAERPKGSFSTLEIQRTEQGDSAMYLCASSPTGDLQPQHFGDGTRLSIL.

The rearrangement uses TRBV28 and TRBJ1-5; 10 bases agree with TRBD1. Germline values: CDR1 MDHEN, CDR2 SYDVKM. V trimming: 5 bases; J trimming: 4 bases; junction bases outside the gene matches: 14. The CDR3 has 18 residues. The CDR3 DNA reads as TGTGCCAGCAGTCCTCCGGGACAGGGGAACGCCGGGAATCAGCCCCAGCATTTT. This translates into CASSPPGQGNAGNQPQHF.

The rearrangement links TRBV6-5 to TRBJ1-1; 7 bases align to TRBD1. Germline assignment: CDR1 MNHEY and CDR2 SVGAGI. This CDR3 comprises 15 residues. Losses at the gene ends were 10 bases for V and 0 bases for J; bases not matched to a gene: 11. CDR3 sequence reads: CATRNGDSMNTEAFF. CDR3 DNA sequence: TGTGCCACTAGAAACGGGGACAGCATGAACACTGAAGCTTTCTTT.

The V and J genes are TRBV6-1 and TRBJ2-7, with 7 positions matching TRBD1. V trimming: 3 bases; J trimming: 1 base; junction bases outside the gene matches: 6. CDR3 length: 15 residues. Germline CDR1 and CDR2: MNHNS and SASEGT. CDR3 DNA sequence: TGTGCCAGCAGTGACCTCCGGGACAGATCCTACGAGCAGTACGTC. As protein: CASSDLRDRSYEQYV.

This clone came up once. Other DNA sequences within the sample encode an identical CDR3. This chain links TRBV10-2 with TRBJ2-3; unclear D gene. Germline CDR1 is WSHSY and CDR2 is SAAADI. With 4 bases removed from V and 9 bases from J, the gap between germline ends came to 11 bases. There are 12 residues in the CDR3. The CDR3 sequence: CASSADKPTQYF. Written as DNA, the CDR3 is TGCGCCAGCAGTGCCGACAAACCAACGCAGTATTTT.

This chain connects TRBV5-1 to TRBJ2-2; TRBD1 agrees at 7 bases. This CDR3 spans 15 amino acids. Per germline, CDR1 SGHRS and CDR2 YFSETQ. The V gene end was trimmed by 4 bases and the J gene end by 3 bases; junction bases not matched to a gene: 6. The CDR3 region is CASSEQGLDTGELFF. The CDR3 coding sequence is TGCGCCAGCAGCGAACAGGGGCTTGACACCGGGGAGCTGTTTTTT.

The chain joins TRBV5-4 to TRBJ2-3; 11 bases fit TRBD2. CDR3 length: 16 residues. Germline V gives CDR1 SGHNT, CDR2 YYREEE (reference sequence). V was pared by 4 bases and J by 0 bases, with 4 bases of the junction left unmatched. CDR3 sequence (DNA): TGTGCCAGCAGCCAAAGACTAGCGGGAAGCACAGATACGCAGTATTTT. The encoded protein is CASSQRLAGSTDTQYF. The complete variable domain, with remaining parts taken from reference TRBV5-4 and TRBJ2-3, reads ETGVTQSPTHLIKTRGQQVTLRCSSQSGHNTVSWYQQALGQGPQFIFQYYREEENGRGNFPPRFSGLQFPNYSSELNVNALELDDSALYLCASSQRLAGSTDTQYFGPGTRLTVL.

The chain employs TRBV6-1 and TRBJ1-1; perhaps TRBD1 as D (5 bases). The CDR3 loop spans 15 amino acids. CDR1 is MNHNS and CDR2 is SASEGT in the germline V gene. V lost 6 bases, J lost 1 base, and 15 bases lay in between. The CDR3 loop reads CASRPAGHSNTEAFF. The DNA of the CDR3 is TGTGCCAGCAGGCCCGCCGGACACTCGAACACTGAAGCTTTCTTT.

The rearrangement uses TRBV6-1 and TRBJ1-3; D gene uncertain. CDR3 size: 16 residues. Trimming stripped 4 bases from V and 0 bases from J, with 13 bases between. Germline CDR1 reads MNHNS; CDR2 reads SASEGT. CDR3 sequence (DNA): TGTGCCAGCAGTGTCCAGACGGGGAACTCTGGAAACACCATATATTTT. It is translated as CASSVQTGNSGNTIYF.

The chain uses TRBV4-3 and TRBJ2-5; 14 bases are a match to TRBD2. In germline, CDR1 is LGHNA, CDR2 YSLEER. This CDR3 region has 18 residues. Trimming removed 1 base from V and 5 bases from J; junction bases left unmatched: 9. The CDR3 protein is CASSQAFSGLAGEETQYF. As DNA, the CDR3 is TGCGCCAGCAGCCAAGCCTTTTCGGGACTAGCGGGAGAGGAGACCCAGTACTTC.